The 20 T cell receptor beta chains presented below share a single source sample, sequenced in a study of response to subunit inactivated influenza vaccine. Each CDR3 protein gets one entry after TCRdb re-called the RT-PCR reads with MiXCR. The sample carries 500,000 to 600,000 distinct CDR3 sequences, approximately 14% recorded once. The sample was PBMCs from blood, taken roughly 13 days after vaccination. These TCRs come from a man aged 50-60 years who received an inactivated influenza vaccine.

This chain links TRBV19 with TRBJ1-1, with unresolved D. With 3 bases removed from V and 1 base from J, the gap between germline ends came to 6 bases. CDR3 length: 13 residues. Germline CDR1 and CDR2: LNHDA and SQIVND (reference sequence). For the CDR3, the DNA is TGTGCCAGTAGTATGATAGGGAACACTGAAGCTTTCTTT. It codes for CASSMIGNTEAFF.

The chain links TRBV23-1 to TRBJ2-7, with D maybe TRBD1 (5 bases). TRBV23-1 is an ORF; its function is uncertain. V lost 8 bases, J lost 2 bases, and 19 bases lay in between. The CDR3 runs 15 residues. The CDR3 nucleotides are TGCGCCAGCGCCGGCTTGAAACAGGTTCCCTACGAGCAGTACTTC. As protein: CASAGLKQVPYEQYF.

This clonotype was recorded many times. The chain carries TRBV29-1 and TRBJ2-1; TRBD1 might be the D (5 bases). The CDR3 consists of 12 residues. The germline V and J ends were trimmed by 0 bases and 10 bases, with 10 bases remaining between them. Germline V gene data show CDR1 as SQVTM and CDR2 as ANQGSEA. CDR3 sequence: CSVEDRGREQFF. CDR3 bases: TGCAGCGTTGAAGATAGGGGCAGGGAGCAGTTCTTC.

This chain uses TRBV27 with TRBJ2-7; no reliable D call. Deletions cut 2 bases from V and 1 base from J, with 6 bases between. Germline V gene data show CDR1 as MNHEY and CDR2 as SMNVEV (reference sequence). The CDR3 contains 13 residues. CDR3: CASSLMGSYEQYF. The CDR3 DNA reads as TGTGCCAGCAGTTTAATGGGTTCCTACGAGCAGTACTTC.

This chain connects TRBV9 to TRBJ2-1; 12 bases are a match to TRBD2. CDR3 length equals 15 residues. Germline V gene data show CDR1 as SGDLS and CDR2 as YYNGEE. V was pared by 4 bases and J by 6 bases, with 5 bases of the junction left unmatched. CDR3 sequence: CASSRTSGVGNEQFF. In DNA, the CDR3 is TGTGCCAGCAGCCGGACTAGCGGGGTCGGCAATGAGCAGTTCTTC. The entire variable domain, with the rest obtained from reference TRBV9 and TRBJ2-1, is as follows: DSGVTQTPKHLITATGQRVTLRCSPRSGDLSVYWYQQSLDQGLQFLIQYYNGEERAKGNILERFSAQQFPDLHSELNLSSLELGDSALYFCASSRTSGVGNEQFFGPGTRLTVL.

This clonotype was counted a few times. A clone one base away is much larger, so this may be a read error. The chain recombines TRBV14 with TRBJ2-3; D unresolved. Germline lookup yields CDR1 SGHDN and CDR2 FVKESK. V lost 7 bases, J lost 2 bases, and 4 bases lay in between. The CDR3 is made up of 11 amino acids. The CDR3 loop is CASIYTDTQYF. The CDR3 DNA reads as TGTGCCAGCATCTACACAGATACGCAGTATTTT.

Many counts were recorded for this clonotype. The chain couples TRBV20-1 to TRBJ2-5; D is tentatively TRBD1 or TRBD2 (7 bases each). With 5 bases removed from V and 1 base from J, the gap between germline ends came to 14 bases. The germline CDR1 and CDR2 sequences are DFQATT and SNEGSKA (reference sequence). This CDR3 comprises 14 residues. The CDR3 nucleotides are TGCAGTGCTCGCAGGGGGGGCGCCCAAGAGACCCAGTACTTC. Protein: CSARRGGAQETQYF.

The chain employs TRBV18 and TRBJ2-6, with unresolved D. Germline assignment: CDR1 KGHSH and CDR2 LQKENI. The V and J ends lost 2 bases and 4 bases respectively, with 18 bases between them. The CDR3 is 18 residues long. DNA of the CDR3: TGTGCCAGCTCACCAAAGGCAGGAACCCTCGACGGGGCCAACGTCCTGACTTTC. Translated, it gives CASSPKAGTLDGANVLTF.

J is TRBJ2-5 and V is TRBV24-1; D ambiguous. Germline CDR1 KGHDR, CDR2 SFDVKD. V lost 9 bases and J lost 1, with 14 bases in between. The CDR3 has 14 amino acids. The CDR3 sequence: CATRGPSGQETQYF. The CDR3 DNA is TGTGCCACCCGCGGCCCGTCAGGCCAAGAGACCCAGTACTTC.

This clonotype occurred a few times. This chain connects TRBV29-1 to TRBJ2-6; 7 bases agree with TRBD1. V shed 5 bases and J 2 bases; nucleotides not matched to a gene: 3. Germline CDR1 and CDR2: SQVTM and ANQGSEA. This CDR3 region has 14 residues. CDR3 region: CSVRTGTGANVLTF. CDR3 bases: TGCAGCGTTCGGACAGGCACTGGGGCCAACGTCCTGACTTTC.

V is TRBV7-8 and J is TRBJ2-1; D is unresolved. CDR3 size: 16 residues. V was cut by 0 bases and J by 5 bases, with 14 bases left in between. The germline V gene encodes CDR1 SGHVS and CDR2 FQNEAQ. The CDR3 region is CASSLAQLAGNNEQFF. The CDR3 DNA reads as TGTGCCAGCAGCTTAGCGCAGCTTGCCGGTAACAATGAGCAGTTCTTC.

The chain has TRBV29-1 and TRBJ2-1; 8 bases match TRBD2. The germline CDR1 and CDR2 sequences are SQVTM and ANQGSEA. The J segment lost 2 bases and the V segment lost 6 bases, leaving 6 bases of the junction unmatched. The CDR3 loop spans 14 amino acids. The CDR3 here is CSVVKRETYNEQFF. CDR3 DNA sequence: TGCAGCGTCGTTAAGCGGGAGACCTACAATGAGCAGTTCTTC.

This clonotype was detected only a few times. The chain has TRBV4-3 and TRBJ2-5, with D unclear. This CDR3 region has 15 residues. Deletions cut 0 bases from V and 2 bases from J, with 10 bases between. Germline V gene data show CDR1 as LGHNA and CDR2 as YSLEER. DNA for the CDR3: TGCGCCAGCAGCCAAGATCGGACGGTACAAGAGACCCAGTACTTC. Protein: CASSQDRTVQETQYF.

This clonotype was counted between two and nine times. The chain carries TRBV7-3 and TRBJ2-3; 12 nucleotides align to TRBD2. Germline values: CDR1 SGHTA, CDR2 FQGTGA. The CDR3 consists of 15 residues. Trimming removed 2 bases from V and 5 bases from J; junction bases left unmatched: 2. The CDR3 is CASSLLAGGRDTQYF. The CDR3 coding sequence is TGTGCCAGCAGCTTACTAGCGGGAGGGCGAGATACGCAGTATTTT.

This clonotype has just a few counts. This sequence joins TRBV7-2 and TRBJ2-3, with a possible D match to TRBD2 (7 bases). Trimming took 0 bases from V and 4 from J, leaving 11 bases between them. Looked up from germline, CDR1 is SGHTA and CDR2 is FQGNSA. This CDR3 comprises 15 residues. CDR3 in amino acids: CASSLAGGAADTQYF. Written as DNA, the CDR3 is TGTGCCAGCAGCTTAGCGGGGGGGGCGGCAGATACGCAGTATTTT.

This chain uses TRBV18 with TRBJ2-7; 7 nucleotides align to TRBD1. V lost 3 bases to trimming and J lost 6 bases; unmatched junction nucleotides: 11. CDR1 and CDR2 (germline): KGHSH, LQKENI. The CDR3 has 15 amino acids. In nucleotides, the CDR3 is TGTGCCAGCTCACCGCAGGGGACAGCCCGGGGCGAGCAGTACTTC. Residues: CASSPQGTARGEQYF.

This clonotype was seen only a few times. The chain couples TRBV18 to TRBJ2-1, with TRBD2 matching over 10 bases. Germline assignment: CDR1 KGHSH and CDR2 LQKENI. The CDR3 runs to 16 residues. V trimming: 0 bases; J trimming: 6 bases; junction bases outside the gene matches: 5. DNA for the CDR3: TGTGCCAGCTCACCACCGTCCCTAGCGGGAGTCAATGAGCAGTTCTTC. Its translation: CASSPPSLAGVNEQFF.

This clonotype was observed a handful of times. This chain connects TRBV15 to TRBJ2-5; TRBD2 agrees at 12 bases. The V gene's germline CDR1 is LNHNV and CDR2 YYDKDF (reference sequence). This CDR3 has 17 residues. V lost 1 base to trimming and J lost 5 bases; unmatched junction nucleotides: 8. CDR3 coding DNA: TGTGCCACCAGCAGAGGGCCTCTAGCGGGGGGGTTGGAGACCCAGTACTTC. Encoded protein: CATSRGPLAGGLETQYF.

The chain joins TRBV11-2 to TRBJ2-7; D remains unclear. This CDR3 contains 14 residues. Germline values: CDR1 SGHAT, CDR2 FQNNGV. V lost 3 bases to trimming and J lost 2 bases, with 11 bases between them. CDR3 sequence: CASSFRPITYEQYF. In DNA form, the CDR3 reads TGTGCCAGCAGCTTTCGACCGATAACCTACGAGCAGTACTTC. Using reference TRBV11-2 and TRBJ2-7 for the parts outside the CDR3, the full variable domain is EAGVAQSPRYKIIEKRQSVAFWCNPISGHATLYWYQQILGQGPKLLIQFQNNGVVDDSQLPKDRFSAERLKGVDSTLKIQPAKLEDSAVYLCASSFRPITYEQYFGPGTRLTVT.

In this sample, this clonotype turned up once. The gene calls are TRBV11-2 and TRBJ2-3, with TRBD2 identical over 12 bases. The CDR3 runs to 19 residues. Germline CDR1 is SGHAT and CDR2 is FQNNGV. Trimming removed 5 bases from V and 1 base from J; junction bases left unmatched: 13. CDR3 protein: CASSPRTSGAEWGTDTQYF. Written as DNA, the CDR3 is TGTGCCAGCAGCCCCAGGACTAGCGGGGCCGAGTGGGGCACAGATACGCAGTATTTT.